This T cell receptor beta chain was identified during a study of cytomegalovirus exposure and HLA in healthy donors. The CDR3 length is 16 residues. V lost 4 bases to trimming and J lost 4 bases; unmatched junction nucleotides: 10. Per the germline V gene, CDR1 is SGDLS and CDR2 is YYNGEE. A remark on this clone: Its antigen is not identified.

Notes on the study in general: Researchers reported that a few CMV-associated chains were confirmed in vitro as CMV antigen-specific.

The assay was immunoSEQ multiplex PCR, and TCRdb's table has in-frame clones only and misses some. The sample yields approximately 81,000 clones, 85% to 95% seen once. The sequence came from a man younger than 35 in good health and CMV-seronegative. Sample: PBMCs. The chain combines TRBV9 with TRBJ2-5; 10 positions agree with TRBD2. The CDR3 spells CASSSGRLAGAETQYF. The CDR3 bases are TGTGCCAGCAGCTCCGGCCGGCTAGCGGGAGCAGAGACCCAGTACTTC.